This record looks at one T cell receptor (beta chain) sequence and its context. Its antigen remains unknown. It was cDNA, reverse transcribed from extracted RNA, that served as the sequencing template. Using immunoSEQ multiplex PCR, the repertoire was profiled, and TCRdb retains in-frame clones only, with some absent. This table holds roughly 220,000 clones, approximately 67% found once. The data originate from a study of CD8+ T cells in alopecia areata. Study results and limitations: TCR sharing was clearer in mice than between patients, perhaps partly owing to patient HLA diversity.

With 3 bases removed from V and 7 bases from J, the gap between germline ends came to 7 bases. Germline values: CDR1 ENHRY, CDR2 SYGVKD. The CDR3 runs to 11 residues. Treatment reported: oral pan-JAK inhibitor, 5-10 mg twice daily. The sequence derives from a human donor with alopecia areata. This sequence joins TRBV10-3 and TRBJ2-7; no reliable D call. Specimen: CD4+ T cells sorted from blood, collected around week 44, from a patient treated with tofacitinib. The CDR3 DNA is TGTGCCATCAGTGATGCCGGGGAGCAGTACTTC. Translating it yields CAISDAGEQYF.